This T cell receptor beta chain was recovered during a study of shared clonotypes between healthy human individuals. Study in general: Plates per donor: three CD4 naive, three CD4 memory, two CD8 naive, one CD8 memory. Findings and caveats of the study: Since donors were few, the genetic and exposure-history diversity represented was limited. Among donors, sharing of clonotypes was expected to be affected by sequencing depth.

With respect to this clone: No antigen is known for it.

V gave up 5 bases and J gave up 6 bases, with 17 bases separating them. Germline-derived CDR1 and CDR2 are SGHVS and FQNEAQ. This CDR3 contains 15 residues. Sequenced by immunoSEQ multiplex PCR; TCRdb stores in-frame clones only, minus some. There are fewer than 1.8 million clones in the sample; approximately 98.5% occur only once, and about 0.4% lies in the top ten. The TCR comes from a young man in good health. The sequenced sample consisted of naive CD4+ T cells sorted from blood. Regarding subset: CD45RA+ positively selected. This rearrangement joins TRBV7-8 to TRBJ2-1; D gene ambiguous. The CDR3 here is CASSPTQRPINEQFF. CDR3 coding DNA: TGTGCCAGCAGCCCAACACAACGACCCATCAATGAGCAGTTCTTC.